Listed here is a single TCR beta chain. The target of this receptor is not known. Base qualities are not provided; no much larger clone lies one nucleotide away. This sample was included in a study of T cells in tumors after PD-1 blockade (dated by TCRdb to between 2018 and 2021). Study-wide context: Prior checkpoint blockade, systemic immunosuppressant use, and recent radiotherapy or other anti-cancer therapy within 4 weeks were grounds for patient exclusion. Patients received pembrolizumab 200 mg every 3 weeks or cemiplimab 350 mg every 2 weeks. While on anti-PD-1 treatment, some of the patients also continued taking daily vismodegib 150 mg. Peripheral blood samples averaged about 110,000 TCR templates (range 24,679-257,772) and 36,536 unique clonotypes. Using site-matched tumors from BCC or SCC patients sampled before and after anti-PD-1 therapy, the study carried out paired single-cell RNA and TCR sequencing. To compare blood and tumor clonotypes, bulk TCR sequencing was performed on under 12 peripheral blood samples from a few patients. RECIST version 1.1 was the standard used to evaluate clinical response. Results and caveats for the whole study, not just this receptor: Where the novel T cell clones came from was not identified, and possible sources could include lymphoid organs or rare unexpanded clones inside the tumor or in the tumor periphery. About 42% of tumor TCR clonotypes were found in blood, and some novel exhausted tumor clones appeared in pre-treatment blood, suggesting peripheral recruitment.

The immunoSEQ platform was used for deep TCRbeta sequencing. Per the source publication's procedure: For further analysis, only productive rearrangements were exported from the immunoSEQ Analyzer. T cell phenotypes were assigned to bulk TCRbeta clonotypes by matching the clonotypes to single-cell RNA+TCR-seq clones that had the same TCRbeta sequence. Clone enrichment in tumor was computed as tumor frequency divided by PBMC frequency from bulk TCR sequencing. GLIPH was used to group TCRs into specificity groups, clusters of distinct TCRs likely recognizing common antigens via shared CDR3 motifs. TCRdb took over this immuneACCESS table, retaining in-frame rearrangements with V and J assigned. Such tables are incomplete; in checked studies, under half of the missing clones stem from an unresolved V gene, and the remainder is unexplained. The V and J calls and clone size come from that table; D and trimming were worked out from the DNA. The sample contains around 60,000 clones, roughly 78% of them found a single time. About an eighth of the sample is taken by the ten largest.

According to the study, the label for this sample's time point signals: before anti-PD-1 therapy. For bulk TCRbeta sequencing, genomic DNA was extracted from tumor biopsies or peripheral blood, and input amounts ranged from about 600 ng to 6,500 ng. Every patient had histologically proven advanced or metastatic basal or squamous cell carcinoma and was a poor candidate for surgical resection. The basal cell carcinoma cohort comprised some ten patients, of whom about eight had bulk tumor TCR sequencing. From the germline V gene (reference sequence), CDR1 is SGHKS and CDR2 is YYEKEE. Trimmed from V: 4 bases; trimmed from J: 4 bases; junction bases lacking a gene match: 7. Its CDR3 holds 14 amino acids, cysteine through phenylalanine. Only the CDR3 DNA is retained, 42 bases long and in frame from the first base.

The receptor's source is a human donor with basal cell carcinoma. The material sequenced was PBMCs, taken before anti-PD-1 treatment. The chain was built from TRBV5-5 and TRBJ1-2, with 7 middle bases fitting TRBD1. The CDR3 corresponds to CASSRGQQSYGYTF. In nucleotide form, the sequence is TGTGCCAGCAGCCGGGGACAGCAGAGCTATGGCTACACCTTC.